The 10 T cell receptor beta chains below all came from one sample that was sequenced in a study of cytomegalovirus exposure and HLA in healthy donors. Libraries were prepared by immunoSEQ multiplex PCR; TCRdb keeps only in-frame clonotypes and omits some of them. The repertoire holds 150,000 to 200,000 clones, with about 95% as singletons. Sequencing was performed on PBMCs. The source is a woman aged 18-30 years in good health and CMV-seronegative.

J is TRBJ2-7 and V is TRBV12-2; the D call TRBD2 from the table was never checked on the DNA. TRBV12-2 has pseudogene status. The CDR3 consists of 13 residues. The CDR3 sequence: CASRLDRRGDQYF. CDR3 DNA sequence: TGTGCAAGTCGCTTAGATAGGAGGGGTGATCAGTACTTC.

This rearrangement joins TRBV10-3 to TRBJ2-2, with 9 bases identical to TRBD1. J gave up 2 bases and V 0 bases, and 1 base lay outside the gene matches. The CDR3 covers 16 residues. Germline CDR1 reads ENHRY; CDR2 reads SYGVKD. The CDR3 DNA reads as TGTGCCATCAGTGAGTCGACAGGGGGAAACACCGGGGAGCTGTTTTTT. Protein product: CAISESTGGNTGELFF.

V is TRBV7-9 and J is TRBJ2-1; D is undetermined. The CDR3 length is 13 residues. Germline V lookup: CDR1 SEHNR, CDR2 FQNEAQ (reference sequence). Trimming removed 3 bases from V and 6 bases from J, with 9 bases in between. DNA of the CDR3: TGTGCCAGCAGCTTCCCCAGTTCCAATGAGCAGTTCTTC. It yields the protein CASSFPSSNEQFF.

This chain connects TRBV7-9 to TRBJ2-7; 8 bases are a match to TRBD2. The CDR3 covers 15 residues. Germline assignment: CDR1 SEHNR and CDR2 FQNEAQ (reference sequence). The V segment lost 4 bases and the J segment 3 bases; nucleotides outside the gene matches: 8. The CDR3 is CASSSTRSGGYEQYF. The DNA of the CDR3 is TGTGCCAGCAGCTCAACTCGGAGCGGGGGCTACGAGCAGTACTTC.

V gene TRBV7-9 combines with J gene TRBJ2-1, with 10 bases that match TRBD2. Germline CDR1 is SEHNR and CDR2 is FQNEAQ (reference sequence). J lost 7 bases, V lost 5 bases, and 14 bases had no gene match. This CDR3 is 17 amino acids long. Here the CDR3 reads CASSPGVGAGGWNEQFF. DNA of the CDR3: TGTGCCAGCAGCCCAGGCGTCGGAGCGGGGGGGTGGAATGAGCAGTTCTTC. The variable domain in full, completed from reference TRBV7-9 and TRBJ2-1, reads DTGVSQNPRHKITKRGQNVTFRCDPISEHNRLYWYRQTLGQGPEFLTYFQNEAQLEKSRLLSDRFSAERPKGSFSTLEIQRTEQGDSAMYLCASSPGVGAGGWNEQFFGPGTRLTVL.

V and J are TRBV7-2 and TRBJ1-5, with a possible D match to TRBD1 (6 bases). The germline CDR1 and CDR2 sequences are SGHTA and FQGNSA. The CDR3 has 17 residues. Trimming left V 3 bases short and J 9 bases short, with 24 bases between. For the CDR3, the DNA is TGTGCCAGCAGCTTTCTCGGGACACAGGGATCCTTGGGGCCCCAGCATTTT. It translates to CASSFLGTQGSLGPQHF.

This chain connects TRBV6-5 to TRBJ2-7; 9 bases map to TRBD2. After removal of 7 bases from V and 2 bases from J, the junction contained 9 bases not matched to a gene. The CDR3 extends over 15 amino acids. The germline V gene has CDR1 MNHEY and CDR2 SVGAGI. This CDR3 is CASIQGAGGPYEQYF. CDR3 nucleotides: TGTGCCAGCATTCAGGGCGCGGGGGGGCCCTACGAGCAGTACTTC.

The count of this clone is one. The gene calls are TRBV5-4 and TRBJ1-1; D possibly corresponds to TRBD1 (5 bases). The CDR3 extends over 12 amino acids. Trimming left V 7 bases short and J 3 bases short, with 10 bases between. Germline V gives CDR1 SGHNT, CDR2 YYREEE (reference sequence). The CDR3, as DNA: TGTGCCAGCCAGACAGACTACACTGAAGCTTTCTTT. This gives the protein CASQTDYTEAFF.

V is TRBV7-2 and J is TRBJ2-3, with 11 bases aligning to TRBD1. The ends lost 4 bases at V and 1 base at J; junction bases unmatched: 4. The CDR3 has 16 amino acids. The germline gives CDR1 SGHTA, CDR2 FQGNSA. This chain's CDR3 is CASSSRTGGGTDTQYF. CDR3 nucleotides: TGTGCCAGCAGCTCTCGGACAGGGGGCGGCACAGATACGCAGTATTTT.

V usage is TRBV6-5 and J usage is TRBJ2-2, with D possibly being TRBD2 (5 bases). V lost 2 bases, J lost 2 bases, and 9 bases lay in between. Germline CDR1 reads MNHEY; CDR2 reads SVGAGI. The CDR3 is 15 residues long. The CDR3 nucleotides are TGTGCCAGCAGTTACAAGCGGCTAAACACCGGGGAGCTGTTTTTT. Its translation is CASSYKRLNTGELFF.